The text below deals with one T cell receptor beta chain. The antigen remains undetermined. Other nucleotide sequences in the sample specify the same CDR3. The sample originates from a study of cytomegalovirus exposure and HLA in healthy donors. General study points: A subsequent analysis found that TCR clusters from the first cohort also tended to co-occur in the 90 to 150 validation repertoires, with about 95% of cluster scores above 0. Researchers counted around 150 TCR beta chains as cytomegalovirus-associated. Reports showed the classifier diagnosing cytomegalovirus status with high specificity and sensitivity.

TCRdb's table, derived via immunoSEQ multiplex PCR, lists solely in-frame clones and lacks some. The table records 65,000 or so clones, about 90% of them present only once. The CDR3 consists of 14 residues. V trimming: 2 bases; J trimming: 4 bases; junction bases outside the gene matches: 2. Germline loops: CDR1 MNHNY, CDR2 SVGAGI (reference sequence). The donors were part of the validation cohort, which consisted of under 150 subjects and was separate from the first cohort of about 670 subjects. This TCR was sampled from a woman aged 18 to 35 in good health and CMV-seronegative. The specimen sequenced was PBMCs. The chain employs TRBV6-6 and TRBJ2-1, with 7 bases matching TRBD1. In DNA, the CDR3 is TGTGCCAGCAGTTACGGACAGGAGTACAATGAGCAGTTCTTC. Encoded protein: CASSYGQEYNEQFF.